These 20 T cell receptor beta chains came from one sample sequenced in a study of vaccination and CD4 T cells after COVID-19. Treatment described: 10-day PBMC culture with coronavirus spike peptide pools or control peptides (ViraFEST assay). For these receptors, no antigen is known. Cultured CD4+ T-cell DNA underwent Oncomine TCR Beta short-read sequencing. TCRdb re-analysed the PCR reads in MiXCR, keeping a single row per CDR3 protein. The sample has under 20,000 distinct CDR3 sequences, about 50% seen once. Source material: CD4+ T cells from blood, cultured in vitro. All receptors derive from a human donor who had recovered from COVID-19.

This clonotype has just one count. The chain links TRBV11-2 to TRBJ1-2; maybe TRBD1 (6 bases). Germline loops: CDR1 SGHAT, CDR2 FQNNGV. The V end was cut by 5 bases, the J end by 6 bases, with 22 bases between. The length of the CDR3 is 16 residues. As DNA, the CDR3 is TGTGCCAGCAGCAACTGGGGGGCAGGGGCCATCGATGGCTACACCTTC. It specifies CASSNWGAGAIDGYTF.

The CDR3 reads CASRTTGGGYGYTF. CDR3 nucleotide sequence: TGTGCCAGCAGGACGACAGGAGGGGGATATGGCTACACCTTC. The chain joins TRBV12-3 or TRBV12-4 to TRBJ1-2; D might be TRBD1 (6 bases). The length of the CDR3 is 14 residues. The ends were cut back, 6 bases at V and 5 bases at J, with 16 bases in the middle.

The chain recombines TRBV20-1 with TRBJ2-2; D not resolved. Germline V lookup: CDR1 DFQATT, CDR2 SNEGSKA (reference sequence). The V and J ends lost 2 bases and 4 bases respectively, with 8 bases between them. The CDR3 is made up of 13 amino acids. CDR3 protein: CSARSFRTGELFF. As DNA, the CDR3 is TGCAGTGCTAGATCCTTTCGCACCGGGGAGCTGTTTTTT.

This chain connects TRBV6-1 to TRBJ2-4; D gene ambiguous. Germline CDR1 and CDR2: MNHNS and SASEGT. V gave up 11 bases and J gave up 0 bases, with 20 bases separating them. The CDR3 length is 16 residues. In DNA, the CDR3 is TGTGCCGCACTTTCGGCAGGATCACTAGCCAAAAACATTCAGTACTTC. It yields the protein CAALSAGSLAKNIQYF.

This rearrangement joins TRBV2 to TRBJ2-3; D possibly corresponds to TRBD2 (5 bases). This CDR3 is 14 amino acids long. Trimming stripped 2 bases from V and 4 bases from J, with 10 bases between. Germline lookup yields CDR1 SNHLY and CDR2 FYNNEI. CDR3 in amino acids: CASSERRRADTQYF. The CDR3 DNA follows: TGTGCCAGCAGTGAAAGGAGGCGCGCAGATACGCAGTATTTT.

The chain recombines TRBV19 with TRBJ1-3; D possibly corresponds to TRBD1 (6 bases). Germline CDR1 reads LNHDA; CDR2 reads SQIVND (reference sequence). This CDR3 spans 13 amino acids. Deletions cut 5 bases from V and 9 bases from J, with 14 bases between. The CDR3 loop is CASSEQGGGTIYF. In DNA, the CDR3 is TGTGCCAGTAGTGAACAGGGCGGGGGCACCATATATTTT.

The chain employs TRBV11-1 and TRBJ2-7, with 12 nucleotides matching TRBD2. The CDR3 has 15 residues. Germline V gene lookup returns CDR1 SGHAT and CDR2 FQDESV (reference sequence). Trimming removed 4 bases from V and 3 bases from J; junction bases left unmatched: 4. Here the CDR3 DNA reads TGTGCCAGCAGCTCCCGGACTAGCGGGAACTACGAGCAGTACTTC. Amino acid sequence: CASSSRTSGNYEQYF.

CDR3 in amino acids: CASSREDTEAFF. The CDR3 DNA follows: TGTGCCAGCAGTAGAGAGGACACTGAAGCTTTCTTT. The chain joins TRBV11-3 to TRBJ1-1; no firm D call. CDR3 length equals 12 residues. Trimming pared 6 bases from V and 3 bases from J, leaving 8 bases between. Germline CDR1 and CDR2: SGHNT and YENEEA.

A few counts support this clonotype. Written as DNA, the CDR3 is TGTGCCAGCTCACCACTCCGAGACATAACAAATTCACCCCTCCACTTT. Residues: CASSPLRDITNSPLHF. This chain joins TRBV18 and TRBJ1-6; D gene ambiguous. V dropped 1 base and J dropped 7 bases, with 14 bases sitting between them. Germline assignment: CDR1 KGHSH and CDR2 LQKENI. The CDR3 covers 16 residues.

This chain links TRBV7-2 with TRBJ1-3, with a tentative D call TRBD1 (5 bases). V shed 5 bases and J shed 4 bases, with 12 bases lying between them. The V gene's germline CDR1 is SGHTA and CDR2 FQGNSA. The CDR3 extends over 14 amino acids. Here the CDR3 reads CASSPGGSGNTIYF. The CDR3 coding sequence is TGTGCCAGCAGCCCCGGGGGGTCCGGAAACACCATATATTTT. Complete variable domain (other parts from reference TRBV7-2 and TRBJ1-3): GAGVSQSPSNKVTEKGKDVELRCDPISGHTALYWYRQSLGQGLEFLIYFQGNSAPDKSGLPSDRFSAERTGGSVSTLTIQRTQQEDSAVYLCASSPGGSGNTIYFGEGSWLTVV.

V and J are TRBV20-1 and TRBJ2-5; D is unclear. Trimming pared 3 bases from V and 0 bases from J, leaving 17 bases between. The V gene's germline CDR1 is DFQATT and CDR2 SNEGSKA (reference sequence). CDR3 length: 16 residues. CDR3 bases: TGCAGTGCTAGTCGTATGCAGGAAAGGTACCAAGAGACCCAGTACTTC. Its translation: CSASRMQERYQETQYF.

In its sample, this clonotype was seen a few times. The genes are TRBV6-2 or TRBV6-3 and TRBJ2-3, with 7 bases identical to TRBD2. J lost 6 bases, V lost 6 bases, and 12 bases had no gene match. CDR1 and CDR2 (germline): MNHEY, SVGEGT. The CDR3 consists of 15 residues. The CDR3 loop is CASSLLPGGRDTQYF. The CDR3 DNA is TGTGCCAGCAGCCTCCTGCCGGGGGGAAGGGATACGCAGTATTTT.

CDR3 in DNA: TGCAGCGTTGATAGGGGAGCGGGAACGACAGATACGCAGTATTTT. It specifies CSVDRGAGTTDTQYF. The chain couples TRBV29-1 to TRBJ2-3, with 7 bases identical to TRBD2. Trimming at V came to 3 bases and at J to 3 bases, leaving 9 bases not matched to a gene. CDR3 length: 15 amino acids. Germline V CDR1 and CDR2: SQVTM, ANQGSEA.

The chain has TRBV6-1 and TRBJ2-3, with 7 bases aligning to TRBD2. CDR3 length: 14 residues. The germline CDR1 and CDR2 sequences are MNHNS and SASEGT. V shed 0 bases and J 7 bases; nucleotides not matched to a gene: 4. CDR3 amino acids: CASSEASGTNTQYF. In DNA, the CDR3 is TGTGCCAGCAGTGAAGCCAGCGGGACGAATACGCAGTATTTT.

This rearrangement joins TRBV4-3 to TRBJ2-2, with TRBD1 as a possible D gene (6 bases). Germline CDR1 and CDR2: LGHNA and YSLEER. This CDR3 is built from 14 residues. Trimming stripped 9 bases from V and 1 base from J, with 12 bases between. The CDR3 sequence is CASQGTLNTGELFF. The CDR3 DNA reads TGCGCCAGTCAGGGGACCTTGAACACCGGGGAGCTGTTTTTT.

This clonotype was seen a few times. The chain couples TRBV10-2 to TRBJ1-2; D unclear. This CDR3 has 15 residues. Trimming stripped 0 bases from V and 4 bases from J, with 12 bases between. The germline gives CDR1 WSHSY, CDR2 SAAADI. The CDR3 is CASSESILKGYGYTF. CDR3 nucleotides: TGCGCCAGCAGTGAGTCGATTTTAAAGGGCTATGGCTACACCTTC.

This clonotype has a single count. The V call is TRBV2, the J call TRBJ1-6; D gene unclear. The CDR3 consists of 11 residues. The V end lost 3 bases, the J end lost 10 bases, and 4 bases lay between the germline ends. Germline-derived CDR1 and CDR2 are SNHLY and FYNNEI. For the CDR3, the DNA is TGTGCCAGCAGTGAGGGGTCACCCCTCCACTTT. Residues: CASSEGSPLHF.

This chain links TRBV6-1 with TRBJ1-5; D is undetermined. Between the trimmed V and J ends, which lost 6 bases and 0 bases, there was a span of 9 bases. Germline values: CDR1 MNHNS, CDR2 SASEGT. CDR3 length: 14 residues. CDR3 nucleotides: TGTGCCAGCAGCCTGACACCTAGCAATCAGCCCCAGCATTTT. Amino acid sequence: CASSLTPSNQPQHF.

This clonotype was observed once. CDR3 nucleotides: TGTGCCAGCAGCCAAGAATCAGTCTATGGCTACACCTTC. Its protein product is CASSQESVYGYTF. This rearrangement joins TRBV3-1 to TRBJ1-2; no definite D call. Between the trimmed V and J ends, which lost 0 bases and 4 bases, there was a span of 6 bases. CDR3 length: 13 residues. Germline V gene lookup returns CDR1 LGHDT and CDR2 YNNKEL (reference sequence).

This clonotype has just a few counts. The rearrangement joins TRBV20-1 to TRBJ2-1; 7 bases map to TRBD2. The length of the CDR3 is 15 residues. CDR1 DFQATT and CDR2 SNEGSKA come from the germline V gene (reference sequence). V trimming: 0 bases; J trimming: 9 bases; junction bases outside the gene matches: 11. CDR3 sequence (DNA): TGCAGTGCTAGAGATCATGGACTAGGGACTGTTGAGCAGTTCTTC. It is translated as CSARDHGLGTVEQFF.